The text below deals with one T cell receptor (beta chain). This sample is drawn from a study of blood T cell repertoires in COVID-19. The wider study: The samples span acute and convalescent COVID-19 from the United States, Italy and Spain. PBMCs, B-cell-depleted T cells, or T cells provided the cDNA or gDNA that made up the material.

Clones were sequenced by immunoSEQ multiplex PCR, and TCRdb holds only the in-frame ones, with some missing. This sample has approximately 76,000 clones; around four fifths occur once, and the top ten carry approximately 39%. This receptor was identified in an elderly man with active or convalescent COVID-19. Sequencing was performed on peripheral blood.

In DNA form, the CDR3 reads TGTGCCAGCAGCTGGCAGGGAGGGTCCTACGAGCAGTACTTC. Translation gives CASSWQGGSYEQYF. The chain is built from TRBV5-6 and TRBJ2-7; TRBD2 aligns across 7 bases. Germline V gives CDR1 SGHDT, CDR2 YYEEEE. The V and J ends lost 3 bases and 1 base, in that order; junction bases with no gene match: 4. The CDR3 runs 14 residues.